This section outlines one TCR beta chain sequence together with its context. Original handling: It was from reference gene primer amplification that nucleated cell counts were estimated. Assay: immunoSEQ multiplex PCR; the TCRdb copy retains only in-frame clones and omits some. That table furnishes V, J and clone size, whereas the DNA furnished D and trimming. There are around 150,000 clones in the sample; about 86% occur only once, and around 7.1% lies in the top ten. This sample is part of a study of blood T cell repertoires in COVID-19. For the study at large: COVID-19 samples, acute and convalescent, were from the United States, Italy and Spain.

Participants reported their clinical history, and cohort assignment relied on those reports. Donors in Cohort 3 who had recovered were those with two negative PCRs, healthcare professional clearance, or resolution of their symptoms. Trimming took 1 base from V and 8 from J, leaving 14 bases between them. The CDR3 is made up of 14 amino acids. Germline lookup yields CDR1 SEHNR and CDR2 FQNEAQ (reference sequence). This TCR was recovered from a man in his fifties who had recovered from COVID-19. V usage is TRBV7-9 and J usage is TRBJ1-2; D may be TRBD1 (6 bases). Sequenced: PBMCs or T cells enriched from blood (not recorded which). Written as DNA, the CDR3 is TGTGCCAGCAGCTTAGGTGAAACAGGGAACGGCTACACCTTC. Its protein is CASSLGETGNGYTF.